Each of the 32 T cell receptor beta chains below was sequenced from the same sample in a study of T cell responses to AZD1222 COVID-19 vaccine. Sequencing used immunoSEQ multiplex PCR; TCRdb keeps in-frame clones, though not all of them. Among 100,000 or so clones, around 89% were seen once, and the ten largest hold 1.8%. Sequenced material: peripheral blood, taken on day 0 of AZD1222 vaccination. All receptors come from an adult in good health.

The chain links TRBV5-3 to TRBJ1-4, with TRBD1 as a possible D gene (5 bases). TRBV5-3 is designated an ORF whose function remains uncertain. CDR3 length: 17 amino acids. V was trimmed by 0 bases and J by 3 bases, leaving 15 bases between them. CDR3 region: CARSLVGFRGPNEKLFF. Written as DNA, the CDR3 is TGTGCCAGAAGCTTGGTAGGTTTTAGGGGTCCTAATGAAAAACTGTTTTTT.

V is TRBV5-5 and J is TRBJ2-7; D ambiguous. The CDR3 length is 11 residues. Trimming removed 2 bases at V and 4 bases at J, with 4 bases between. The germline V gene encodes CDR1 SGHKS and CDR2 YYEKEE (reference sequence). In DNA form, the CDR3 reads TGTGCCAGCAGCTTTTCATACGAGCAGTACTTC. Its protein is CASSFSYEQYF.

This clone has just one count. The rearrangement uses TRBV15 and TRBJ2-3; weak D call: TRBD2 (6 bases). V lost 3 bases to trimming and J lost 0 bases, with 10 bases between them. From germline, CDR1 is LNHNV and CDR2 YYDKDF (reference sequence). CDR3 size: 15 residues. CDR3 residues: CATSSHRGSTDTQYF. As DNA, the CDR3 is TGTGCCACCAGCAGCCACCGGGGGAGCACAGATACGCAGTATTTT.

The chain is built from TRBV4-1 and TRBJ2-7; TRBD1 matches 7 bases. CDR1 MGHRA and CDR2 YSYEKL come from the germline V gene. The V segment lost 1 base and the J segment 3 bases; nucleotides outside the gene matches: 6. The CDR3 consists of 15 residues. The CDR3 protein is CASSQGSHRGYEQYF. The CDR3 region has the DNA TGCGCCAGCAGCCAAGGATCCCACAGGGGCTACGAGCAGTACTTC.

The genes are TRBV9 and TRBJ1-4, with 11 positions matching TRBD1. The trim removed 2 bases at V and 0 bases at J, leaving 6 bases unmatched. The CDR3 covers 18 residues. Germline V gives CDR1 SGDLS, CDR2 YYNGEE. Written as DNA, the CDR3 is TGTGCCAGCAGCGTCAGGCCGGGACAGGGGGCAACTAATGAAAAACTGTTTTTT. As protein: CASSVRPGQGATNEKLFF.

The chain is built from TRBV28 and TRBJ1-5; 10 bases match TRBD1. CDR1 is MDHEN, CDR2 SYDVKM, per germline. There are 16 residues in the CDR3. V gave up 8 bases and J gave up 3 bases; unmatched junction bases: 10. CDR3 nucleotides: TGTGCCAGCGAGGTTGGGACAGGGGTGACCAATCAGCCCCAGCATTTT. Protein product: CASEVGTGVTNQPQHF.

The chain combines TRBV28 with TRBJ1-2; 7 bases fit TRBD1. This CDR3 has 13 amino acids. The germline gives CDR1 MDHEN, CDR2 SYDVKM. J lost 4 bases, V lost 3 bases, and 2 bases had no gene match. The CDR3 DNA is TGTGCCAGCAGTTTTACAGGGGCCTATGGCTACACCTTC. It codes for CASSFTGAYGYTF.

This clone showed up just once. The chain combines TRBV6-5 with TRBJ1-1, with D possibly TRBD1 on 5 matching bases. V shed 5 bases and J shed 4 bases, with 11 bases lying between them. The CDR3 runs 13 residues. CDR1 MNHEY and CDR2 SVGAGI come from the germline V gene. CDR3 nucleotides: TGTGCCAGCAGTCTAGTCGGGACCACTGAAGCTTTCTTT. Protein product: CASSLVGTTEAFF.

The chain links TRBV4-3 to TRBJ2-7; the match to TRBD2 covers 11 bases. This CDR3 spans 17 amino acids. The V gene end was trimmed by 0 bases and the J gene end by 3 bases; junction bases not matched to a gene: 7. The germline V gene has CDR1 LGHNA and CDR2 YSLEER. CDR3 loop: CASSQELAGGLVYEQYF. CDR3 DNA: TGCGCCAGCAGCCAAGAGCTAGCGGGAGGATTGGTCTACGAGCAGTACTTC.

V and J are TRBV30 and TRBJ1-2; TRBD1 is a possible D gene (6 bases). The V end was cut by 4 bases, the J end by 7 bases, with 13 bases between. The CDR3 runs to 12 residues. CDR1 and CDR2 from the germline V gene are GTSNPN and SVGIG (reference sequence). The CDR3 protein is CAWTGGVIGYTF. The DNA of the CDR3 is TGTGCCTGGACGGGGGGCGTAATTGGCTACACCTTC. The full variable domain, in which reference TRBV30 and TRBJ1-2 provide the parts outside the CDR3, is SQTIHQWPATLVQPVGSPLSLECTVEGTSNPNLYWYRQAAGRGLQLLFYSVGIGQISSEVPQNLSASRPQDRQFILSSKKLLLSDSGFYLCAWTGGVIGYTFGSGTRLTVV.

The rearrangement uses TRBV4-2 and TRBJ2-3; D ambiguous. The CDR3 consists of 15 residues. Trimming took off 0 bases at V and 1 base at J, with 8 bases between the two ends. Germline values: CDR1 LGHNA, CDR2 YNFKEQ. CDR3 sequence: CASSQEASGTDTQYF. In DNA form, the CDR3 reads TGTGCCAGCAGCCAAGAGGCCAGCGGCACAGATACGCAGTATTTT.

This rearrangement joins TRBV7-9 to TRBJ2-7, with D hard to call. CDR3 length: 15 residues. Per germline, CDR1 SEHNR and CDR2 FQNEAQ (reference sequence). V was pared by 5 bases and J by 3 bases, with 17 bases between. CDR3 amino acids: CASSLTEVLGYEQYF. The CDR3 bases are TGTGCCAGCAGCCTTACAGAAGTACTCGGCTACGAGCAGTACTTC. The variable domain in full, completed from reference TRBV7-9 and TRBJ2-7, reads DTGVSQNPRHKITKRGQNVTFRCDPISEHNRLYWYRQTLGQGPEFLTYFQNEAQLEKSRLLSDRFSAERPKGSFSTLEIQRTEQGDSAMYLCASSLTEVLGYEQYFGPGTRLTVT.

This clone appeared a single time. The gene calls are TRBV7-2 and TRBJ1-1; D possibly corresponds to TRBD1 (5 bases). The germline V gene encodes CDR1 SGHTA and CDR2 FQGNSA. The CDR3 extends over 14 amino acids. V was trimmed by 2 bases and J by 0 bases, leaving 7 bases between them. The CDR3 reads CASSLRGMNTEAFF. In nucleotides, the CDR3 is TGTGCCAGCAGCTTACGGGGGATGAACACTGAAGCTTTCTTT.

The chain carries TRBV6-5 and TRBJ2-7; D may match TRBD1 or TRBD2 (5 bases each). Looked up from germline, CDR1 is MNHEY and CDR2 is SVGAGI. Trimming left V 2 bases short and J 3 bases short, with 17 bases between. This CDR3 region has 16 residues. CDR3 in amino acids: CASSYPAGTAGYEQYF. DNA of the CDR3: TGTGCCAGCAGTTACCCGGCCGGGACGGCAGGCTACGAGCAGTACTTC.

This clone was recorded once. This chain uses TRBV9 with TRBJ2-3; D possibly corresponds to TRBD2 (7 bases). The V gene's germline CDR1 is SGDLS and CDR2 YYNGEE. The germline V and J ends were trimmed by 0 bases and 3 bases, with 23 bases remaining between them. The CDR3 loop spans 19 amino acids. The CDR3 protein is CASSVVRWLGGGTTDTQYF. The CDR3 DNA reads TGTGCCAGCAGCGTAGTAAGATGGTTGGGGGGAGGGACAACAGATACGCAGTATTTT. Full variable domain (remainder filled in from reference TRBV9 and TRBJ2-3): DSGVTQTPKHLITATGQRVTLRCSPRSGDLSVYWYQQSLDQGLQFLIQYYNGEERAKGNILERFSAQQFPDLHSELNLSSLELGDSALYFCASSVVRWLGGGTTDTQYFGPGTRLTVL.

The chain is built from TRBV6-2 or TRBV6-3 and TRBJ1-1; D not certain. CDR3 size: 13 residues. In germline, CDR1 is MNHEY, CDR2 SVGEGT. Between the trimmed V and J ends, which lost 0 bases and 5 bases, there was a span of 7 bases. CDR3 sequence (DNA): TGTGCCAGCAGTTACTCCGAATCAACTGAAGCTTTCTTT. The encoded protein is CASSYSESTEAFF.

The chain links TRBV6-2 or TRBV6-3 to TRBJ2-7; TRBD1 matches at 10 bases. J lost 3 bases, V lost 5 bases, and 7 bases had no gene match. The germline V gene has CDR1 MNHEY and CDR2 SVGEGT. This CDR3 region has 15 residues. CDR3 coding DNA: TGTGCCAGCAGTCCGACAGGGGGCACAATCTACGAGCAGTACTTC. Amino acids: CASSPTGGTIYEQYF.

The rearrangement joins TRBV20-1 to TRBJ1-2; D is ambiguous. Germline V gene lookup returns CDR1 DFQATT and CDR2 SNEGSKA (reference sequence). V dropped 3 bases and J dropped 4 bases, with 15 bases sitting between them. The CDR3 spans 14 residues. The CDR3: CSASGLYGFYGYTF. In nucleotides, the CDR3 is TGCAGTGCTAGTGGACTATACGGTTTCTATGGCTACACCTTC.

This clone was seen just once. This chain connects TRBV5-1 to TRBJ1-2; a weak D match, TRBD1 (5 bases). The V and J ends lost 0 bases and 6 bases respectively, with 15 bases between them. The CDR3 totals 15 residues. Germline V gene sequence: CDR1 SGHRS, CDR2 YFSETQ. The CDR3 region is CASSLGGLDWDGYTF. CDR3 in DNA: TGCGCCAGCAGCTTGGGGGGCCTAGATTGGGATGGCTACACCTTC.

This clone was observed once. This chain joins TRBV2 and TRBJ1-1; possibly TRBD1 for D (6 bases). Per the germline V gene, CDR1 is SNHLY and CDR2 is FYNNEI. Trimming left V 6 bases short and J 1 base short, with 9 bases between. The CDR3 is 13 amino acids. The CDR3 DNA reads TGTGCCAGCAGGGGGACACAGAACACTGAAGCTTTCTTT. Translating it yields CASRGTQNTEAFF.

CDR3 loop: CASSLSRRTEAFF. CDR3 DNA: TGTGCCAGCAGCCTCAGTCGGAGGACTGAAGCTTTCTTT. V usage is TRBV11-3 and J usage is TRBJ1-1; D remains ambiguous. This CDR3 region has 13 residues. Trimming took 5 bases from V and 5 from J, leaving 12 bases between them. Per the germline V gene, CDR1 is SGHNT and CDR2 is YENEEA.

This chain links TRBV5-4 with TRBJ1-2; the D gene is possibly TRBD1 (5 bases). Germline lookup yields CDR1 SGHNT and CDR2 YYREEE (reference sequence). CDR3 length equals 14 residues. V lost 3 bases, J lost 7 bases, and 16 bases lay in between. The DNA of the CDR3 is TGTGCCAGCAGCTACGGGCAGGGAGGGGTTGGCTACACCTTC. It codes for CASSYGQGGVGYTF.

This rearrangement joins TRBV5-8 to TRBJ2-3; possibly TRBD1 for D (5 bases). V was shortened by 0 bases and J by 4 bases, with 9 bases between the two germline ends. The CDR3 loop spans 14 amino acids. Germline V gene data show CDR1 as SGHTS and CDR2 as YDEGEE. The CDR3, as DNA: TGTGCCAGCAGCTTGGGCAGGGTTTCAGATACGCAGTATTTT. The encoded protein is CASSLGRVSDTQYF.

J is TRBJ2-5 and V is TRBV5-4; no firm D call. This CDR3 contains 13 residues. CDR1 is SGHNT, CDR2 YYREEE, per germline (reference sequence). Trimming left V 2 bases short and J 0 bases short, with 5 bases between. The CDR3 is CASSFTNQETQYF. In nucleotides, the CDR3 is TGTGCCAGCAGCTTCACCAACCAAGAGACCCAGTACTTC.

This clone was observed a handful of times. This chain joins TRBV6-5 and TRBJ1-2; 12 bases align to TRBD1. There are 15 residues in the CDR3. V was clipped by 4 bases and J by 8 bases; unmatched bases: 8. The V gene's germline CDR1 is MNHEY and CDR2 SVGAGI. The CDR3 spells CASSLTGTGGRGYTF. The DNA of the CDR3 is TGTGCCAGCAGTTTAACCGGGACAGGGGGCAGGGGCTACACCTTC.

The chain couples TRBV28 to TRBJ1-2; possibly TRBD1 for D (5 bases). V shed 2 bases and J shed 0 bases, with 16 bases lying between them. CDR1 and CDR2 from the germline V gene are MDHEN and SYDVKM. The CDR3 consists of 17 residues. CDR3 amino acids: CASSLETLGRANYGYTF. CDR3 in DNA: TGTGCCAGCAGTTTAGAAACCTTGGGGCGAGCTAACTATGGCTACACCTTC.

This clone is a singleton in its sample. The gene calls are TRBV11-2 and TRBJ1-2; weak D call: TRBD1 (5 bases). This CDR3 region has 14 residues. Germline V gives CDR1 SGHAT, CDR2 FQNNGV. Trimming pared 3 bases from V and 8 bases from J, leaving 16 bases between. The CDR3 loop reads CASSLGGLPLGYTF. In DNA, the CDR3 is TGTGCCAGCAGCTTGGGGGGACTGCCACTCGGCTACACCTTC. The variable domain in full, with the rest retrieved from reference TRBV11-2 and TRBJ1-2, is EAGVAQSPRYKIIEKRQSVAFWCNPISGHATLYWYQQILGQGPKLLIQFQNNGVVDDSQLPKDRFSAERLKGVDSTLKIQPAKLEDSAVYLCASSLGGLPLGYTFGSGTRLTVV.

The rearrangement links TRBV4-2 to TRBJ2-7, with unresolved D. The V gene's germline CDR1 is LGHNA and CDR2 YNFKEQ. V lost 4 bases and J 3 bases, leaving 13 bases between the germline ends. The CDR3 has 14 residues. The CDR3, as DNA: TGTGCCAGCAGCCCTCCCGCAGGCGGCTACGAGCAGTACTTC. Translated, it gives CASSPPAGGYEQYF.

J is TRBJ1-6 and V is TRBV18; TRBD1 matches at 8 bases. The germline V gene encodes CDR1 KGHSH and CDR2 LQKENI. The CDR3 is 18 amino acids. V dropped 5 bases and J dropped 7; count of bases not matched to a gene: 16. The CDR3 loop is CASSMDRAPSRKNSPLHF. In DNA form, the CDR3 reads TGTGCCAGCTCAATGGACAGGGCCCCATCTAGAAAGAATTCACCCCTCCACTTT. Full variable domain (missing parts from reference TRBV18 and TRBJ1-6): NAGVMQNPRHLVRRRGQEARLRCSPMKGHSHVYWYRQLPEEGLKFMVYLQKENIIDESGMPKERFSAEFPKEGPSILRIQQVVRGDSAAYFCASSMDRAPSRKNSPLHFGNGTRLTVT.

CDR3 residues: CASSYSRRDEAFF. Here the CDR3 DNA reads TGTGCCAGCAGTTACTCGAGAAGGGATGAAGCTTTCTTT. V is TRBV6-5 and J is TRBJ1-1; D not certain. The V end was cut by 0 bases, the J end by 7 bases, with 9 bases between. The germline V gene encodes CDR1 MNHEY and CDR2 SVGAGI. The CDR3 has 13 residues.

For the CDR3, the DNA is TGTGCCAGCAGCCCCGATGACAGGGCAGGGGGCTACACCTTC. Amino acids: CASSPDDRAGGYTF. V and J are TRBV13 and TRBJ1-2, with 7 bases matching TRBD1. Germline lookup yields CDR1 PRHDT and CDR2 FYEKMQ (reference sequence). V was pared by 5 bases and J by 8 bases, with 11 bases of the junction left unmatched. CDR3 size: 14 residues.

The chain couples TRBV5-6 to TRBJ2-7; D is perhaps TRBD2 (7 bases). The ends were cut back, 2 bases at V and 0 bases at J, with 12 bases in the middle. The CDR3 runs 15 residues. Germline V gives CDR1 SGHDT, CDR2 YYEEEE. This chain's CDR3 is CASSFTRGGSYEQYF. The CDR3 coding sequence is TGTGCCAGCAGCTTTACTAGGGGGGGCTCCTACGAGCAGTACTTC.